The 2 T cell receptor beta chains listed next were all sequenced from one sample in a study of cytomegalovirus exposure and HLA in healthy donors. The primer mix had 60 Vbeta and 13 Jbeta primers. The assay was immunoSEQ multiplex PCR, and TCRdb's table has in-frame clones only and misses some. The sample includes 180,000 or so clones, roughly 80% of them seen just once. Sequencing was carried out using PBMCs. These receptors were obtained from a woman between 40 and 50 years old in good health and CMV-seropositive.

The chain has TRBV10-2 and TRBJ2-7, with D possibly TRBD1 on 5 matching bases. This CDR3 is 13 amino acids long. The V end was cut by 3 bases, the J end by 5 bases, with 11 bases between. The germline CDR1 and CDR2 sequences are WSHSY and SAAADI. DNA for the CDR3: TGCGCCAGCAGTGACTTGGGGCTGAACGAGCAGTACTTC. The encoded protein is CASSDLGLNEQYF.

The genes are TRBV2 and TRBJ1-3; D not certain. Germline V lookup: CDR1 SNHLY, CDR2 FYNNEI. CDR3 length: 13 amino acids. Trimming removed 10 bases at V and 0 bases at J, with 10 bases between. In DNA, the CDR3 is TGTGCCATGGGCCCATTCTCTGGAAACACCATATATTTT. It encodes CAMGPFSGNTIYF.